The 22 T cell receptor beta chains below all came from one sample that was sequenced in a study of T cell clonality in common variable immunodeficiency. Sequenced by immunoSEQ multiplex PCR; TCRdb stores in-frame clones only, minus some. The sample shows approximately 81,000 clones, none of them appearing just once. The sample taken for sequencing was peripheral blood mononuclear cells. All receptors derive from a person between 18 and 75 years old in good health.

This clone has a count of ten or more. The missing CDR3 end, 3 residues past where the read stops, is filled in from the germline J gene. This chain joins TRBV7-3 and TRBJ2-3; 8 nucleotides align to TRBD2. This CDR3 region has 16 residues. Trimming took 5 bases from V and 6 from J; bases not matched to a gene: 13. Looked up from germline, CDR1 is SGHTA and CDR2 is FQGTGA. CDR3 DNA (partial): TGTGCCAGCAGCCCCTACACTAGCGGAGGAAGCGATACG. Amino acids: CASSPYTSGGSDT. The full-length CDR3 reads as CASSPYTSGGSDTQYF.

In its sample, this clone was seen a few times. The read is 3 residues too short to cover the CDR3 end, so that end is filled in from the germline J gene. The chain links TRBV19 to TRBJ1-1; D gene ambiguous. This CDR3 region has 13 residues. Per the germline V gene, CDR1 is LNHDA and CDR2 is SQIVND (reference sequence). The ends were cut back, 8 bases at V and 0 bases at J, with 10 bases in the middle. The sequenced CDR3 bases are TGTGCCAGTTCTTATACGGTGAACACTGAA. Its protein product is CASSYTVNTE. The entire CDR3 is CASSYTVNTEAFF.

This clone was seen at least ten times. Read coverage stops 3 residues before the CDR3 terminus; the germline J gene supplies the remainder. The chain has TRBV19 and TRBJ2-3, with 11 bases aligning to TRBD1. The CDR3 is made up of 15 amino acids. Germline-derived CDR1 and CDR2 are LNHDA and SQIVND (reference sequence). CDR3 DNA, as far as it was read: TGTGCCAGTAGTAGAGGACAGGGGGCGTTTTCGACG. Translated: CASSRGQGAFST. The complete CDR3 sequence is CASSRGQGAFSTQYF.

The table lists this clone with a few counts. One base away lies a much larger clone, so this may be a sequencing read error. Coverage ceases 3 residues before the CDR3 finishes, and the germline J gene fills in the end. The chain links TRBV11-3 to TRBJ2-5; 7 nucleotides line up with TRBD1. The length of the CDR3 is 13 residues. The J segment lost 2 bases and the V segment lost 6 bases, leaving 3 bases of the junction unmatched. Germline V CDR1 and CDR2: SGHNT, YENEEA. The covered CDR3 bases are TGTGCCAGCAGTAGGGGACAGCAAGAGACC. This sequence encodes CASSRGQQET. The full CDR3 is CASSRGQQETQYF.

This clone was observed at least ten times. Read data end 3 residues before the CDR3 end; the end is taken from the germline J gene. The chain couples TRBV20-1 to TRBJ2-7; 9 nucleotides line up with TRBD1. Germline CDR1 DFQATT, CDR2 SNEGSKA (reference sequence). The CDR3 is made up of 14 amino acids. V was pared by 5 bases and J by 2 bases, with 7 bases of the junction left unmatched. The CDR3 loop reads CSAAGQGYAYEQYF. The CDR3 DNA, read in part, is TGCAGTGCTGCGGGACAGGGCTACGCCTACGAG.

This clone came up many times. The read halts 3 residues ahead of the CDR3 end, with the missing end drawn from the germline J gene. The chain couples TRBV20-1 to TRBJ1-2, with a possible D match to TRBD1 (6 bases). V lost 0 bases, J lost 4 bases, and 15 bases lay in between. In germline, CDR1 is DFQATT, CDR2 SNEGSKA (reference sequence). The CDR3 is 15 residues long. The sequenced part of the CDR3 DNA is TGCAGTGCTAGAGATCCCGCGGGGGCGACCTATGGC. Its translation: CSARDPAGATYG. The whole CDR3 reads CSARDPAGATYGYTF.

This clone was seen many times. The missing CDR3 end, 3 residues past where the read stops, is filled in from the germline J gene. This sequence joins TRBV6-2 or TRBV6-3 and TRBJ2-5; D is ambiguous. CDR1 is MNHEY and CDR2 is SVGEGT in the germline V gene. Between the trimmed V and J ends, which lost 2 bases and 5 bases, there was a span of 21 bases. CDR3 length: 17 residues. The CDR3 loop is CASSYNRGHLDRETQYF. CDR3 bases read: TGTGCCAGCAGTTACAATCGCGGCCACTTAGACCGCGAGACC.

This clone was counted at least ten times. Coverage ceases 3 residues before the CDR3 finishes, and the germline J gene fills in the end. The chain links TRBV6-2 or TRBV6-3 to TRBJ2-1; the D gene is possibly TRBD2 (6 bases). The V end lost 2 bases, the J end lost 4 bases, and 12 bases lay between the germline ends. This CDR3 is 15 amino acids long. Germline values: CDR1 MNHEY, CDR2 SVGEGT. The CDR3 here is CASSYAGTVYNEQFF. The CDR3 DNA, read in part, is TGTGCCAGCAGTTACGCTGGGACTGTATACAATGAG.

This clone was observed many times. From the germline J gene comes the end of the CDR3, since the read stops 3 residues before it. The gene calls are TRBV2 and TRBJ2-1; D is unresolved. The CDR3 is made up of 14 amino acids. Trimming cost V 7 bases and J 8 bases, with 18 bases left between them. From germline, CDR1 is SNHLY and CDR2 FYNNEI. The covered CDR3 bases are TGTGCCAGCACCTACTCAGACCCCCGGGATGAG. Its translation is CASTYSDPRDE. The CDR3, in full, reads CASTYSDPRDEQFF.

Many counts were recorded for this clone. Read sequence stops 3 residues before the CDR3 end, and the germline J gene provides the missing end. This chain joins TRBV7-2 and TRBJ2-7; 9 positions agree with TRBD1. V lost 5 bases, J lost 4 bases, and 9 bases stayed unmatched. The CDR3 spans 15 residues. Germline V gives CDR1 SGHTA, CDR2 FQGNSA. The CDR3: CASSLWTGADYEQYF. CDR3 bases read: TGTGCCAGCAGCCTCTGGACAGGGGCCGATTACGAG.

This clone showed up many times. The CDR3 goes on 3 residues after the read ends, and that part is filled in from the germline J gene. The V call is TRBV18, the J call TRBJ2-1; 7 positions agree with TRBD2. CDR1 is KGHSH and CDR2 is LQKENI in the germline V gene. This CDR3 is built from 15 residues. Germline trimming cut 4 bases from V and 9 bases from J; bases unmatched to any gene: 12. The CDR3: CASSRRGSGWGEQFF. The sequenced CDR3 bases are TGTGCCAGCTCACGCCGCGGTAGCGGGTGGGGTGAG.

At least ten counts were recorded for this clone. The CDR3 end falls 3 residues outside the read, so it is completed with the germline J gene. The chain links TRBV7-9 to TRBJ1-4; D not resolved. CDR1 and CDR2 from the germline V gene are SEHNR and FQNEAQ (reference sequence). CDR3 length equals 13 residues. The V gene lost 7 bases and the J gene lost 6 bases, with 12 bases spanning the gap. CDR3 loop: CASTPVVDEKLFF. Partial CDR3 DNA: TGTGCCAGCACCCCGGTAGTGGATGAAAAA.

There are many counts of this clone. Read coverage stops 3 residues before the CDR3 terminus; the germline J gene supplies the remainder. The chain carries TRBV29-1 and TRBJ1-2; 7 nucleotides agree with TRBD1. Germline-derived CDR1 and CDR2 are SQVTM and ANQGSEA. Trimming at V came to 7 bases and at J to 1 base, leaving 9 bases not matched to a gene. CDR3 length: 14 residues. CDR3 bases read: TGCAGCGCCCTCGGCCAGGGGGTTAACTATGGC. Protein sequence: CSALGQGVNYG. The entire CDR3 protein is CSALGQGVNYGYTF. Using reference TRBV29-1 and TRBJ1-2 for the parts outside the CDR3, the full variable domain is SAVISQKPSRDICQRGTSLTIQCQVDSQVTMMFWYRQQPGQSLTLIATANQGSEATYESGFVIDKFPISRPNLTFSTLTVSNMSPEDSSIYLCSALGQGVNYGYTFGSGTRLTVV.

This clone came up many times. Read data end 3 residues before the CDR3 end; the end is taken from the germline J gene. J is TRBJ1-6 and V is TRBV7-2; D perhaps matches TRBD1 (5 bases). Germline CDR1 SGHTA, CDR2 FQGNSA. The V and J ends lost 5 bases and 5 bases respectively, with 13 bases between them. The CDR3 spans 15 residues. The CDR3 DNA, read in part, is TGTGCCAGCAGCCCGGACGGGGGAAATAATTCACCC. Translation gives CASSPDGGNNSP. The complete CDR3 protein is CASSPDGGNNSPLHF.

On this clone itself: A read error is likely here: a far larger clone is one base away. The CDR3 end falls 3 residues outside the read, so it is completed with the germline J gene. The chain links TRBV11-2 to TRBJ2-1, with 8 positions matching TRBD2. This CDR3 comprises 15 residues. V gave up 6 bases and J gave up 2 bases; unmatched junction bases: 6. The germline CDR1 and CDR2 sequences are SGHAT and FQNNGV. The CDR3 loop is CASSRASGPYNEQFF. The covered CDR3 bases are TGTGCCAGCAGTCGCGCTAGCGGGCCCTACAATGAG.

By sample share, this clone is medium-sized (0.01 to 0.1%). The read stops 3 residues short of the end of the CDR3; the missing end is completed from the germline J gene. The chain links TRBV20-1 to TRBJ2-1; D is unclear. Trimming removed 2 bases from V and 4 bases from J, with 12 bases in between. This CDR3 spans 14 amino acids. Germline V gene data show CDR1 as DFQATT and CDR2 as SNEGSKA (reference sequence). CDR3 sequence reads: CSARRFGQYNEQFF. The CDR3 bases that were read are TGCAGTGCTAGACGTTTTGGGCAGTACAATGAG.

This clone has ten or more counts. Read sequence stops 3 residues before the CDR3 end, and the germline J gene provides the missing end. V is TRBV7-9 and J is TRBJ2-1, with D perhaps TRBD1 (5 bases). CDR1 SEHNR and CDR2 FQNEAQ come from the germline V gene (reference sequence). V lost 5 bases to trimming and J lost 2 bases, with 10 bases between them. The CDR3 runs to 14 residues. The sequenced CDR3 bases are TGTGCCAGCAGCCAACAGGTGACCTACAATGAG. This codes for CASSQQVTYNE. The full-length CDR3 reads as CASSQQVTYNEQFF.

This clone has a count of ten or more. The CDR3 bases that were read are TGTGCCAGTAGTGCCCGTACAGGGATGAGCAATCAGCCC. Translation gives CASSARTGMSNQP. The full CDR3 protein reads CASSARTGMSNQPQHF. V usage is TRBV19 and J usage is TRBJ1-5; the D gene is possibly TRBD1 (6 bases). The read halts 3 residues ahead of the CDR3 end, with the missing end drawn from the germline J gene. V lost 5 bases to trimming and J lost 1 base, with 15 bases between them. CDR1 is LNHDA, CDR2 SQIVND, per germline (reference sequence). The CDR3 is 16 amino acids.

There are many counts of this clone. Read sequence stops 3 residues before the CDR3 end, and the germline J gene provides the missing end. The chain couples TRBV6-2 or TRBV6-3 to TRBJ2-7; 11 nucleotides align to TRBD2. Losses at the gene ends were 2 bases for V and 2 bases for J; bases not matched to a gene: 8. This CDR3 has 17 amino acids. Germline-derived CDR1 and CDR2 are MNHEY and SVGEGT. The CDR3 DNA, read in part, is TGTGCCAGCAGTTACGTTCTAGCGGGAGGTCTCACCTACGAG. Translating it yields CASSYVLAGGLTYE. The entire CDR3 reads CASSYVLAGGLTYEQYF.

This clone showed up many times. The read is 3 residues too short to cover the CDR3 end, so that end is filled in from the germline J gene. This sequence joins TRBV19 and TRBJ2-6, with D perhaps matching TRBD1 (5 bases). Per germline, CDR1 LNHDA and CDR2 SQIVND (reference sequence). Trimming pared 4 bases from V and 4 bases from J, leaving 17 bases between. CDR3 length: 17 residues. The CDR3 DNA, read in part, is TGTGCCAGTAGTACCCCGAACAGGATCGGGGGGGCCAACGTC. Translated, it gives CASSTPNRIGGANV. The full-length CDR3 reads as CASSTPNRIGGANVLTF. The whole variable domain, remainder taken from reference TRBV19 and TRBJ2-6, is DGGITQSPKYLFRKEGQNVTLSCEQNLNHDAMYWYRQDPGQGLRLIYYSQIVNDFQKGDIAEGYSVSREKKESFPLTVTSAQKNPTAFYLCASSTPNRIGGANVLTFGAGSRLTVL.

Many counts were recorded for this clone. The CDR3 goes on 3 residues after the read ends, and that part is filled in from the germline J gene. J is TRBJ2-5 and V is TRBV5-1; a weak D match, TRBD2 (6 bases). This CDR3 is 14 amino acids long. In germline, CDR1 is SGHRS, CDR2 YFSETQ. Trimming removed 7 bases from V and 1 base from J, with 14 bases in between. CDR3 bases read: TGCGCCAGCCGGGGGTCCCCCCCCCAAGAGACC. Amino acids: CASRGSPPQET. The whole CDR3 protein is CASRGSPPQETQYF.

Ten or more counts support this clone. The CDR3 end is not reached by the read, which stops 3 residues before it; the germline J gene fills it in. The sample carries other DNA sequences with the same CDR3. This sequence joins TRBV10-1 and TRBJ2-1; TRBD2 aligns across 7 bases. J gave up 0 bases and V 3 bases, and 8 bases lay outside the gene matches. The V gene's germline CDR1 is WNHNN and CDR2 SYGVQD (reference sequence). This CDR3 spans 17 amino acids. The CDR3 bases that were read are TGCGCCAGCAGTGACCTTGGGCTAGCGGACTCCTACAATGAG. Protein sequence: CASSDLGLADSYNE. The whole CDR3 is CASSDLGLADSYNEQFF.